The rows below give T cell receptor beta chains drawn from one sample of a study of cytomegalovirus exposure and HLA in healthy donors. Method: immunoSEQ multiplex PCR; TCRdb's copy keeps in-frame clones and lacks some. The sample has about 150,000 clones; about 80% are singletons. The sequencing sample was made of PBMCs. Receptors were obtained from a man aged 25 to 45 in good health and CMV-seropositive. CDR3s include the opening cysteine and the closing phenylalanine or tryptophan. Each record gives: J gene, D gene, clone size, V gene, CDR3 protein, CDR3 DNA. A D gene is named only where the DNA matches it firmly. Clone size appears in some rows only: once, few, many, or a class for an expanded clone.

TRBJ2-3	TRBD1	.	TRBV7-9	CASSFRRTGGITDTQYF	TGTGCCAGCAGCTTTCGTCGAACAGGGGGGATCACAGATACGCAGTATTTT
TRBJ1-5	TRBD1	.	TRBV27	CASSQTGNQPQHF	TGTGCCAGCAGTCAGACAGGGAATCAGCCCCAGCATTTT
TRBJ2-1	.	.	TRBV10-2	CASSTDYNEQFF	TGCGCCAGCAGTACTGACTACAATGAGCAGTTCTTC
TRBJ2-1	.	.	TRBV10-3	CAISERSLALYNEQFF	TGTGCCATCAGTGAGAGGAGTCTAGCGCTCTACAATGAGCAGTTCTTC
TRBJ1-4	.	.	TRBV19	CASSMGGGPRPEKLFF	TGTGCCAGTAGTATGGGCGGGGGACCCCGCCCTGAAAAACTGTTTTTT
TRBJ2-7	TRBD1	.	TRBV18	CASSPVGTGGIYEQYF	TGTGCCAGCTCCCCAGTGGGGACAGGGGGCATCTACGAGCAGTACTTC
TRBJ2-5	.	.	TRBV4-2	CASSDSPGETQYF	TGTGCCAGCAGCGACAGCCCCGGGGAGACCCAGTACTTC
TRBJ2-7	TRBD1	.	TRBV18	CASSPGQAEQYF	TGTGCCAGCTCACCAGGACAGGCCGAGCAGTACTTC
TRBJ2-7	TRBD2	.	TRBV5-6	CASSHQLAGNYYEQYF	TGTGCCAGCAGCCATCAACTAGCGGGGAACTACTACGAGCAGTACTTC
TRBJ1-3	.	.	TRBV10-1	CASSDSGSGNTIYF	TGCGCCAGCAGTGACAGTGGCTCTGGAAACACCATATATTTT
TRBJ2-5	.	.	TRBV9	CASSVVGTRKETQYF	TGTGCCAGCAGCGTAGTCGGGACACGAAAAGAGACCCAGTACTTC
TRBJ2-2	TRBD1	.	TRBV6-1	CASSAYNRGRDTGELFF	TGTGCCAGCAGTGCATACAACAGGGGGCGGGACACCGGGGAGCTGTTTTTT
TRBJ2-2	.	.	TRBV5-1	CASSSTRQVRTGELFF	TGCGCCAGCAGCTCGACAAGACAGGTTCGCACCGGGGAGCTGTTTTTT
TRBJ2-7	.	.	TRBV6-5	CASSDGSGVPEQYF	TGTGCCAGCAGTGACGGGAGTGGGGTACCCGAGCAGTACTTC
TRBJ1-1	.	.	TRBV19	CASSIRQNTEAFF	TGTGCCAGTAGTATAAGACAGAACACTGAAGCTTTCTTT
TRBJ2-7	TRBD1	.	TRBV5-5	CASSSSGTGASYEQYF	TGTGCCAGCAGCTCATCCGGGACAGGGGCCTCCTACGAGCAGTACTTC
TRBJ1-2	TRBD1	few	TRBV2	CASDYRGGGYTF	TGTGCCAGCGATTACAGGGGCGGTGGCTACACCTTC
TRBJ2-1	TRBD2	.	TRBV11-2	CASSLLPSGDNEQFF	TGTGCCAGCAGCTTATTACCTAGCGGAGACAATGAGCAGTTCTTC
TRBJ2-2	TRBD2	.	TRBV27	CASSFHSGGPVTGELFF	TGTGCCAGCAGTTTTCACTCGGGAGGGCCGGTCACCGGGGAGCTGTTTTTT
TRBJ1-4	.	.	TRBV27	CASSQTGLNEKLFF	TGTGCCAGCAGTCAAACAGGGCTTAATGAAAAACTGTTTTTT
TRBJ2-3	TRBD2	.	TRBV19	CASSVTSGGALDTQYF	TGTGCCAGTAGCGTGACTAGCGGGGGGGCTTTAGATACGCAGTATTTT
TRBJ1-5	.	.	TRBV2	CASSEGASHQPQHF	TGTGCCAGCAGTGAAGGAGCGAGCCATCAGCCCCAGCATTTT
TRBJ1-2	.	.	TRBV9	CASSSQSAGYGYTF	TGTGCCAGCAGCTCCCAGTCGGCGGGCTATGGCTACACCTTC
TRBJ2-3	.	.	TRBV7-3	CASSLSRPQGAQYF	TGTGCCAGCAGCTTATCGCGCCCGCAGGGTGCGCAGTATTTT
TRBJ1-1	.	.	TRBV7-9	CASSLAVLGHLNTEAFF	TGTGCCAGCAGCTTAGCGGTTTTGGGGCACTTGAACACTGAAGCTTTCTTT
TRBJ1-1	.	.	TRBV7-2	CASSLEVGGGFSRDTEAFF	TGTGCCAGCAGCCTGGAAGTAGGGGGTGGGTTTAGTAGGGACACTGAAGCTTTCTTT
TRBJ1-2	.	.	TRBV12-5	CASAHGPYGYTF	TGTGCTAGCGCTCATGGGCCCTATGGCTACACCTTC
TRBJ1-1	TRBD1	.	TRBV25-1	CASSEQWTGVNTEAFF	TGTGCCAGCAGTGAGCAATGGACAGGGGTGAACACTGAAGCTTTCTTT
TRBJ2-5	TRBD2	.	TRBV6-5	CASSAPSSGGAPQYF	TGTGCCAGCAGTGCGCCCTCGAGCGGGGGGGCCCCCCAGTACTTC
TRBJ2-1	TRBD2	.	TRBV7-2	CASSLLRGGLNEQFF	TGTGCCAGCAGCTTACTGCGGGGGGGCCTCAATGAGCAGTTCTTC
TRBJ2-6	.	.	TRBV28	CASRSQGSGANVLTF	TGTGCCAGCAGATCTCAGGGGTCCGGGGCCAACGTCCTGACTTTC
TRBJ1-1	TRBD1	.	TRBV5-1	CASSPRTGAGYTEAFF	TGCGCCAGCAGCCCAAGGACAGGGGCGGGTTACACTGAAGCTTTCTTT
TRBJ2-1	.	.	TRBV10-1	CASSESAGSSYNEQFF	TGCGCCAGCAGTGAGTCGGCGGGAAGCTCCTACAATGAGCAGTTCTTC
TRBJ1-1	TRBD1	.	TRBV5-5	CASSWDGQGRTEAFF	TGTGCCAGCAGCTGGGACGGACAGGGAAGAACTGAAGCTTTCTTT
TRBJ1-6	TRBD1	.	TRBV2	CASRTDRGLSSPLHF	TGTGCCAGCAGAACCGACAGGGGGCTTAGTTCACCCCTCCACTTT
TRBJ2-7	.	.	TRBV10-2	CASLSRDFVSNEQYF	TGCGCCAGTCTTTCCCGGGACTTCGTATCGAACGAGCAGTACTTC
TRBJ1-5	.	.	TRBV25-1	CASSADYSNQPQHF	TGTGCCAGCAGTGCCGACTATAGCAATCAGCCCCAGCATTTT
TRBJ1-1	.	.	TRBV11-2	CASSLDRAGLRGTEAFF	TGTGCCAGCAGCTTAGATCGGGCAGGTCTTAGGGGAACTGAAGCTTTCTTT
TRBJ1-5	.	.	TRBV5-1	CASSLEGVNQPQHF	TGCGCCAGCAGCTTAGAAGGAGTCAATCAGCCCCAGCATTTT
TRBJ2-7	TRBD1	once	TRBV6-5	CASSYRDRGYEQYF	TGTGCCAGCAGTTACAGGGACAGGGGATACGAGCAGTACTTC
TRBJ2-2	TRBD2	.	TRBV7-9	CASHYWAGVEYTGELFF	TGTGCCAGCCACTATTGGGCGGGAGTGGAGTACACCGGGGAGCTGTTTTTT
TRBJ2-1	TRBD1	.	TRBV11-1	CASSLLDRGDNEQFF	TGTGCCAGCAGCCTCTTGGACAGGGGGGACAATGAGCAGTTCTTC
TRBJ2-7	.	.	TRBV9	CASSVAVSGALTELLRNYEQYF	TGTGCCAGCAGCGTAGCCGTGTCAGGGGCTTTGACTGAGCTCCTAAGGAACTACGAGCAGTACTTC
TRBJ2-3	TRBD2	once	TRBV7-2	CASSLVLASGSTTDTQYF	TGTGCCAGCAGCTTAGTTTTGGCGAGCGGGAGCACCACAGATACGCAGTATTTT
TRBJ2-5	.	.	TRBV7-9	CASSPQQETQYF	TGTGCCAGCAGCCCTCAACAGGAGACCCAGTACTTC
TRBJ2-5	TRBD1	.	TRBV7-9	CASRVGDRGKETQYF	TGTGCCAGCAGAGTGGGAGACAGGGGTAAAGAGACCCAGTACTTC
TRBJ2-4	.	.	TRBV7-8	CASSLGGAGTSKNIQYF	TGTGCCAGCAGCTTAGGTGGCGCCGGGACAAGCAAAAACATTCAGTACTTC
TRBJ2-7	TRBD1	.	TRBV2	CASSRTGEVHEQYF	TGTGCCAGCAGTAGGACAGGGGAGGTCCACGAGCAGTACTTC
TRBJ2-2	.	.	TRBV19	CASSMSAATGELFF	TGTGCCAGTAGTATGTCCGCGGCCACCGGGGAGCTGTTTTTT
TRBJ2-2	TRBD1	.	TRBV5-8	CASSWGQAPNTGELFF	TGTGCCAGCAGCTGGGGACAGGCACCGAACACCGGGGAGCTGTTTTTT
TRBJ1-2	.	.	TRBV6-5	CASSKGGGAYGYTF	TGTGCCAGCAGTAAAGGGGGAGGGGCGTATGGCTACACCTTC